This entry lists 17 T cell receptor beta chains sequenced from one sample in a study of T cell changes during pregnancy in multiple sclerosis. The repertoire was sequenced with immunoSEQ multiplex PCR; TCRdb's copy has only in-frame clones and lacks some. This table has 88,000 or so clones, just over 90% appearing once. This specimen consisted of peripheral blood, obtained before pregnancy. All receptors derive from a female donor with multiple sclerosis, enrolled in a pregnancy study.

V and J are TRBV6-5 and TRBJ1-2, with D possibly matching TRBD1 (5 bases). Between the trimmed V and J ends, which lost 0 bases and 8 bases, there was a span of 13 bases. Per the germline V gene, CDR1 is MNHEY and CDR2 is SVGAGI. The CDR3 extends over 14 amino acids. The CDR3, as DNA: TGTGCCAGCAGTTACTCGATACGGGGGAGCGGCTACACCTTC. This gives the protein CASSYSIRGSGYTF.

With respect to this clone: A read error may account for a junction end that differs from germline. V is TRBV5-1 and J is TRBJ2-7; TRBD2 aligns across 7 bases. The CDR3 extends over 16 amino acids. From germline, CDR1 is SGHRS and CDR2 YFSETQ. CDR3 coding DNA: TGCGCCAGCAGCTTGGGGCTAGCGGAACTTAACTTTCACCCCCACTTC. Translated: CASSLGLAELNFHPHF.

The gene calls are TRBV28 and TRBJ2-7, with TRBD2 identical over 11 bases. Germline CDR1 reads MDHEN; CDR2 reads SYDVKM. Unmatched junction bases numbered 8, after V lost 3 bases and J lost 7 bases. The CDR3 loop spans 15 amino acids. The CDR3 sequence: CASSFTSGRTWEQYF. The CDR3 bases are TGTGCCAGCAGTTTCACTAGCGGGAGAACGTGGGAGCAGTACTTC.

The rearrangement joins TRBV19 to TRBJ2-1; D is perhaps TRBD2 (6 bases). The CDR3 loop spans 14 amino acids. Germline CDR1 reads LNHDA; CDR2 reads SQIVND (reference sequence). V was clipped by 6 bases and J by 3 bases, with 12 bases between them. CDR3: CASSLTSFYNEQFF. The CDR3 coding sequence is TGTGCCAGTAGCCTGACTAGTTTCTACAATGAGCAGTTCTTC. Looking up the rest from reference TRBV19 and TRBJ2-1 gives the full variable domain: DGGITQSPKYLFRKEGQNVTLSCEQNLNHDAMYWYRQDPGQGLRLIYYSQIVNDFQKGDIAEGYSVSREKKESFPLTVTSAQKNPTAFYLCASSLTSFYNEQFFGPGTRLTVL.

The rearrangement links TRBV7-9 to TRBJ1-2; weak D call: TRBD1 (5 bases). The ends were cut back, 1 base at V and 4 bases at J, with 13 bases in the middle. Germline CDR1 reads SEHNR; CDR2 reads FQNEAQ (reference sequence). CDR3 length: 15 amino acids. CDR3: CASSLGGSSGYGYTF. CDR3 sequence (DNA): TGTGCCAGCAGCTTAGGGGGCTCCTCGGGCTATGGCTACACCTTC. Together with reference TRBV7-9 and TRBJ1-2, the CDR3 gives the full variable domain: DTGVSQNPRHKITKRGQNVTFRCDPISEHNRLYWYRQTLGQGPEFLTYFQNEAQLEKSRLLSDRFSAERPKGSFSTLEIQRTEQGDSAMYLCASSLGGSSGYGYTFGSGTRLTVV.

The rearrangement links TRBV19 to TRBJ2-7; D ambiguous. This CDR3 has 13 residues. The germline V and J ends were trimmed by 1 base and 0 bases, with 4 bases remaining between them. Germline values: CDR1 LNHDA, CDR2 SQIVND (reference sequence). The CDR3: CASSIAVSYEQYF. The DNA for the CDR3 is TGTGCCAGTAGTATAGCGGTCTCCTACGAGCAGTACTTC.

The V and J genes are TRBV7-9 and TRBJ1-1, with D unresolved. The CDR3 is 13 residues long. CDR1 is SEHNR and CDR2 is FQNEAQ in the germline V gene (reference sequence). V lost 6 bases and J lost 1, with 9 bases in between. The CDR3 DNA reads as TGTGCCAGCAGAATACAGTCGAACACTGAAGCTTTCTTT. It codes for CASRIQSNTEAFF.

This chain joins TRBV7-9 and TRBJ1-4; tentative D call: TRBD1 (6 bases). CDR1 and CDR2 from the germline V gene are SEHNR and FQNEAQ (reference sequence). The V end lost 2 bases, the J end lost 2 bases, and 15 bases lay between the germline ends. This CDR3 has 17 amino acids. The CDR3 DNA reads TGTGCCAGCAGCTTACTGAAGACGGGACACACTAATGAAAAACTGTTTTTT. Its translation is CASSLLKTGHTNEKLFF.

V gene TRBV5-1 combines with J gene TRBJ1-2, with 7 nucleotides matching TRBD1. Trimming cost V 1 base and J 8 bases; bases outside gene matches: 8. Germline CDR1 is SGHRS and CDR2 is YFSETQ. The length of the CDR3 is 14 residues. Written as DNA, the CDR3 is TGCGCCAGCAGCTTGCAGGGGGTAGTGGGCGGCTACACCTTC. Its protein is CASSLQGVVGGYTF.

This clone was seen only once. The V and J genes are TRBV12-1 and TRBJ1-1. TRBV12-1 is deemed a pseudogene. The CDR3 length is 15 residues. The CDR3 is CASSLGGEVNTEAFF. Here the CDR3 DNA reads TGTGCCAGCAGCTTGGGGGGAGAGGTAAACACTGAAGCTTTCTTT.

The V call is TRBV28, the J call TRBJ1-2, with 7 nucleotides matching TRBD1. The germline V gene has CDR1 MDHEN and CDR2 SYDVKM. J was trimmed by 3 bases and V by 5 bases; bases with no gene match: 9. CDR3 size: 15 residues. Here the CDR3 DNA reads TGTGCCAGCAGTCCCCCACCGGGACAGCACTATGGCTACACCTTC. Amino acids: CASSPPPGQHYGYTF.

The V gene is TRBV5-4, the J gene TRBJ1-4; D is uncertain. The CDR3 runs to 15 residues. The V gene lost 0 bases and the J gene lost 0 bases, with 6 bases spanning the gap. Germline loops: CDR1 SGHNT, CDR2 YYREEE (reference sequence). CDR3 sequence (DNA): TGTGCCAGCAGCTTGGCCGGGTCAACTAATGAAAAACTGTTTTTT. It encodes CASSLAGSTNEKLFF.

The chain recombines TRBV4-2 with TRBJ2-7, with D unclear. The germline V gene encodes CDR1 LGHNA and CDR2 YNFKEQ. With 0 bases removed from V and 3 bases from J, the gap between germline ends came to 9 bases. This CDR3 is 14 amino acids long. CDR3 loop: CASSQENRYYEQYF. CDR3 bases: TGTGCCAGCAGCCAAGAAAACAGATACTACGAGCAGTACTTC.

This clone turned up a few times. The rearrangement uses TRBV7-8 and TRBJ1-5; 7 bases map to TRBD1. The germline V gene has CDR1 SGHVS and CDR2 FQNEAQ. The ends lost 5 bases at V and 4 bases at J; junction bases unmatched: 8. The CDR3 has 15 amino acids. CDR3 region: CASSPGGPDNQPQHF. The CDR3 DNA reads TGTGCCAGCAGCCCAGGGGGTCCAGATAATCAGCCCCAGCATTTT.

CDR3 nucleotide sequence: TGTGCCAGCAGTGAAAATAGCGGGAGGATCCTGGACGAGCAGTACTTC. Its protein product is CASSENSGRILDEQYF. This chain uses TRBV6-1 with TRBJ2-7; 10 nucleotides match TRBD2. Per the germline V gene, CDR1 is MNHNS and CDR2 is SASEGT. The CDR3 totals 16 residues. J lost 5 bases, V lost 2 bases, and 9 bases had no gene match.

This chain links TRBV4-2 with TRBJ2-1, with 9 bases fitting TRBD1. Germline loops: CDR1 LGHNA, CDR2 YNFKEQ. V was pared by 4 bases and J by 7 bases, with 8 bases of the junction left unmatched. The CDR3 spans 15 residues. The DNA of the CDR3 is TGTGCCAGCAGCCTAACCGGGACAGGGAAAAATGAGCAGTTCTTC. Protein: CASSLTGTGKNEQFF.

In DNA, the CDR3 is TGTGCCAGCAGGCGGGACAGGTCGTCCTCAGGCGAGCAGTACTTC. Amino acids: CASRRDRSSSGEQYF. The genes are TRBV2 and TRBJ2-7, with 8 positions matching TRBD1. The CDR3 runs to 15 residues. J lost 6 bases, V lost 6 bases, and 13 bases had no gene match. Germline assignment: CDR1 SNHLY and CDR2 FYNNEI.